This is a list of T cell receptor beta chains from one sample in a study of response to subunit inactivated influenza vaccine. MiXCR was run by TCRdb on the RT-PCR reads, yielding one entry per CDR3 protein. The table lists around 850,000 distinct CDR3 sequences, around 20% of them singletons. Sequenced here: PBMCs from blood, sampled about 5 days after vaccination. These TCRs come from a man between 45 and 60 years old who received an inactivated influenza vaccine. Each CDR3 is given with its conserved first and last residue.

CASSTNAGLAYGYTF	TRBV7-9	TRBJ1-2
CATSSGLAGDYEQYF	TRBV15	TRBJ2-7
CASRGSGQGKIEQFF	TRBV12-3/TRBV12-4	TRBJ2-1
CASSYRDYGYEQYF	TRBV6-2/TRBV6-3	TRBJ2-7
CARRDSGNTIYF	TRBV30	TRBJ1-3
CASSFPPGQTSYNEQFF	TRBV27	TRBJ2-1
CSASRTSANEQFF	TRBV20-1	TRBJ2-1
CASSTSWAEQFF	TRBV11-2	TRBJ2-1
CASSQVYGNTGELFF	TRBV4-3	TRBJ2-2
CASSTYTGEKLFF	TRBV12-3/TRBV12-4	TRBJ1-4
CSVVGRRNTDTQYF	TRBV29-1	TRBJ2-3